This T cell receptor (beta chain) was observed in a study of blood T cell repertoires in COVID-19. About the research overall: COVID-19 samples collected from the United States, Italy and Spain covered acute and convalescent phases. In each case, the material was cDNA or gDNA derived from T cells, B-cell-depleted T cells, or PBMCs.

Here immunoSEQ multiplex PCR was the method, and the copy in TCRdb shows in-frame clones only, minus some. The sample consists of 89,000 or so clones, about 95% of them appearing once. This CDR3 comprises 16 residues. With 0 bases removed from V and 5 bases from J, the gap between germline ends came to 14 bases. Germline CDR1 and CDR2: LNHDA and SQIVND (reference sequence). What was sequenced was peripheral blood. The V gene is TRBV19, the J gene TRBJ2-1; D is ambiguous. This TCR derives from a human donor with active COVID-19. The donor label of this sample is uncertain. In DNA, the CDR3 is TGTGCCAGTAGTATAGATCTTAGTAACTCGCACAATGAGCAGTTCTTC. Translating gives CASSIDLSNSHNEQFF.